This is a list of T cell receptor beta chains from one sample in a study of blood T cells in healthy people across ages. TCRdb reanalysed the 5' RACE reads using MiXCR and keeps one entry per CDR3 protein. Among a few hundred thousand distinct CDR3 sequences listed, about 55% were seen once. The sample taken for sequencing was blood. These receptors were collected from a man in his 60s in good health. Each CDR3 is given with its conserved first and last residue. D genes are given only for firm matches. Part of the rows lack a size; the others show once, few, many or a class for expanded clones.

length	size	D	J	V	CDR3	DNA
14	.	TRBD2	TRBJ2-1	TRBV7-9	CASSLARTSDEQFF	TGTGCCAGCAGCTTAGCTAGGACTAGCGATGAGCAGTTCTTC
17	.	TRBD2	TRBJ2-3	TRBV6-5	CASSYSPSRGDTDTQYF	TGTGCCAGCAGTTACTCCCCTAGCCGGGGGGACACAGATACGCAGTATTTT
14	.	.	TRBJ1-2	TRBV29-1	CSVGETIDNYGYTF	TGCAGCGTTGGGGAGACAATTGATAACTATGGCTACACCTTC
15	.	.	TRBJ1-6	TRBV20-1	CSARAEGSRNSPLHF	TGCAGTGCTAGAGCGGAGGGGTCGCGTAATTCACCCCTCCACTTT
14	.	.	TRBJ2-5	TRBV12-3/TRBV12-4	CASSLAVGNNEQYF	TGTGCCAGCAGTTTAGCGGTCGGTAACAATGAGCAGTACTTC
18	few	.	TRBJ2-3	TRBV10-3	CAISEPEGTSGLTDTQYF	TGTGCCATCAGTGAGCCTGAAGGTACCTCTGGACTCACAGATACGCAGTATTTT
14	many	TRBD1	TRBJ1-6	TRBV12-3/TRBV12-4	CASSLRDRGSPLHF	TGTGCCAGCAGTTTGCGGGACAGGGGTTCACCCCTCCACTTT
15	.	.	TRBJ2-1	TRBV5-1	CASSSGLLGDFEQFF	TGCGCCAGCAGCAGTGGACTACTGGGGGATTTTGAGCAGTTCTTC
19	.	.	TRBJ2-3	TRBV6-2/TRBV6-3	CASSTHAPGTRGLSDTQYF	TGTGCCAGCAGTACCCACGCGCCTGGGACCAGAGGTTTATCAGATACGCAGTATTTT
16	once	TRBD2	TRBJ2-1	TRBV28	CASSGGGTRYYNEQFF	TGTGCCAGCAGTGGTGGAGGGACTAGGTATTACAATGAGCAGTTCTTC
15	.	TRBD2	TRBJ2-5	TRBV5-4	CASSRGAGVGETQYF	TGTGCCAGCAGCAGGGGAGCGGGAGTCGGAGAGACCCAGTACTTC
12	few	.	TRBJ2-7	TRBV6-5	CASSNYSGEQYF	TGTGCCAGCAGCAACTACTCGGGCGAGCAGTACTTC
15	few	TRBD1	TRBJ2-7	TRBV29-1	CSVENGGTGVSEQYF	TGCAGCGTTGAAAACGGAGGGACAGGGGTTTCCGAGCAGTACTTC
15	few	TRBD1	TRBJ2-5	TRBV27	CASNSGTGGLETQYF	TGTGCCAGCAACTCCGGGACAGGGGGCTTGGAGACCCAGTACTTC
14	.	.	TRBJ2-5	TRBV29-1	CSVEASALSLTQYF	TGCAGCGTTGAGGCTAGCGCCCTGTCGCTGACCCAGTACTTC
13	.	.	TRBJ2-1	TRBV20-1	CSAPTLSGETQFF	TGCAGTGCTCCGACTCTGTCTGGGGAGACCCAGTTCTTC
20	.	TRBD2	TRBJ2-1	TRBV24-1	CATPLETSGRTQAAQETQFF	TGTGCCACCCCCCTTGAAACTAGCGGGAGGACTCAAGCTGCCCAAGAGACCCAGTTCTTC
14	.	TRBD2	TRBJ2-5	TRBV3-1	CASSRGTKGETQYF	TGTGCCAGCAGCCGCGGGACTAAGGGAGAGACCCAGTACTTC
15	.	TRBD1	TRBJ1-2	TRBV10-3	CAISERGQGEYGYTF	TGTGCCATCAGTGAGAGGGGACAGGGGGAATATGGCTACACCTTC
14	many	.	TRBJ1-2	TRBV7-9	CASSALVAQYGYTF	TGTGCCAGCAGCGCGTTGGTGGCCCAGTATGGCTACACCTTC
16	few	.	TRBJ2-5	TRBV14	CASSQGGLGQQETQYF	TGTGCCAGCAGCCAAGGAGGTTTGGGGCAGCAAGAGACCCAGTACTTC
12	.	.	TRBJ1-2	TRBV7-2	CASSPGRGGYTF	TGTGCCAGCAGCCCGGGTCGGGGCGGCTACACCTTC
10	few	.	TRBJ2-7	TRBV7-4	CASSPYEQYF	TGTGCCAGCAGCCCCTACGAGCAGTACTTC
15	many	.	TRBJ2-6	TRBV28	CASSFSIPGANVLTF	TGTGCCAGCAGTTTCTCAATCCCTGGGGCCAACGTCCTGACTTTC
17	once	TRBD2	TRBJ2-1	TRBV12-3/TRBV12-4	CASSFPAGGISYNEQFF	TGTGCCAGCAGTTTTCCTGCGGGGGGGATCTCCTACAATGAGCAGTTCTTC
13	.	TRBD1	TRBJ1-6	TRBV7-3	CASSRTGSTPLHF	TGTGCCAGCAGCCGGACAGGGAGCACACCCCTCCACTTT
16	.	.	TRBJ2-7	TRBV27	CASSLSSGLPFYEQYF	TGTGCCAGCAGTTTATCCTCGGGGCTACCCTTCTACGAGCAGTACTTC
13	.	.	TRBJ1-2	TRBV24-1	CATSDPPGQGYTF	TGTGCCACCAGTGATCCTCCCGGACAGGGCTACACCTTC
15	.	TRBD1	TRBJ1-2	TRBV7-2	CASSLNRLQGASYTF	TGTGCCAGCAGCTTAAACCGTTTACAGGGGGCTAGCTACACCTTC
18	.	TRBD2	TRBJ2-5	TRBV4-3	CASSQDSLAGGRQETQYF	TGCGCCAGCAGCCAAGATTCACTAGCGGGAGGGCGGCAAGAGACCCAGTACTTC
13	.	.	TRBJ1-6	TRBV28	CASSPVGDSPLHF	TGTGCCAGCAGTCCCGTAGGAGATTCACCCCTCCACTTT
16	.	TRBD2	TRBJ2-1	TRBV3-1	CASSQEGGTRFNKQFF	TGTGCCAGCAGCCAAGAAGGGGGGACTAGGTTCAACAAGCAGTTCTTC
16	few	TRBD2	TRBJ2-3	TRBV7-2	CASSLASGRATDTQYF	TGTGCCAGCAGCTTGGCTAGCGGGAGGGCGACAGATACGCAGTATTTT
15	.	.	TRBJ1-6	TRBV6-6	CASLLTGAYNSPLHF	TGTGCCAGTCTCTTAACGGGGGCCTATAATTCACCCCTCCACTTT
16	few	.	TRBJ2-4	TRBV2	CASTRAGLRAKNIQYF	TGTGCCAGCACCCGGGCGGGCCTCAGGGCCAAAAACATTCAGTACTTC
11	.	.	TRBJ1-2	TRBV19	CASSVPYGYTF	TGTGCCAGTAGCGTCCCCTATGGCTACACCTTC
16	.	TRBD2	TRBJ2-2	TRBV7-7	CASSLAASGDTGELFF	TGTGCTAGCAGCTTAGCGGCTAGCGGGGACACCGGGGAGCTGTTTTTT
15	once	.	TRBJ2-5	TRBV5-1	CASSASGAGSGEQYF	TGCGCCAGCAGCGCATCCGGGGCAGGGTCCGGAGAGCAGTACTTC
16	many	.	TRBJ2-1	TRBV4-3	CASSRVGGGGPGEQFF	TGCGCCAGCAGCCGAGTCGGGGGAGGTGGCCCGGGTGAGCAGTTCTTC
15	.	TRBD2	TRBJ2-5	TRBV20-1	CSARDPAGEQETQYF	TGCAGTGCTAGAGATCCAGCGGGGGAGCAAGAGACCCAGTACTTC
13	.	TRBD1	TRBJ2-5	TRBV29-1	CSAGQGAGETQYF	TGCAGCGCCGGACAGGGGGCAGGGGAGACCCAGTACTTC
13	few	TRBD1	TRBJ1-2	TRBV11-2	CASSPSTGNGYTF	TGTGCCAGCAGCCCATCGACAGGGAATGGCTACACCTTC
13	.	.	TRBJ2-5	TRBV12-3/TRBV12-4	CASNPTNQETQYF	TGTGCCAGCAACCCGACTAACCAAGAGACCCAGTACTTC
16	.	.	TRBJ2-6	TRBV27	CASSLTPSSGANVLTF	TGTGCCAGCAGCCTTACCCCCAGCTCTGGGGCCAACGTCCTGACTTTC
15	.	.	TRBJ2-5	TRBV6-5	CASGLRESPRNEQYF	TGTGCCAGCGGGCTCCGGGAGAGCCCCCGGAATGAGCAGTACTTC
15	.	.	TRBJ2-7	TRBV3-1	CASSHGTQDPYEQYF	TGTGCCAGTAGCCACGGTACACAAGATCCCTACGAGCAGTACTTC
14	.	TRBD1	TRBJ1-1	TRBV9	CTSSARQGNTEAFF	TGTACCAGCAGCGCCCGACAGGGGAACACTGAAGCTTTCTTT